This entry lists 7 T cell receptor beta chains sequenced from one sample in a study of human T cells and chemical hapten exposure. Time point given: patch test 1, 2 weeks after DPC sensitization. The treatment denotes: therapeutic diphenylcyclopropenone sensitization with weekly scalp DPC. TCRdb re-analysed the RACE reads in MiXCR, keeping a single row per CDR3 protein. The sample shows 80,000 to 100,000 distinct CDR3 sequences, 7.5% to 9% of them seen only once. The specimen comprised whole blood, sampled in connection with sensitization to the hapten diphenylcyclopropenone (DPC). All receptors derive from a woman aged 30 to 39 with alopecia areata. Some clones in this sample may be carry-over from other donors' samples.

The chain recombines TRBV6-5 with TRBJ2-3, with D unresolved. V was shortened by 5 bases and J by 4 bases, with 7 bases between the two germline ends. This CDR3 has 12 amino acids. Germline-derived CDR1 and CDR2 are MNHEY and SVGAGI. CDR3 nucleotides: TGTGCCAGCAGTCCCACAGCAGATACGCAGTATTTT. Translated: CASSPTADTQYF.

This clonotype was found many times. CDR3 amino acids: CASNRQGGYNEQFF. The DNA for the CDR3 is TGTGCCAGCAATCGGCAGGGGGGGTACAATGAGCAGTTCTTC. The genes are TRBV6-1 and TRBJ2-1; either TRBD1 or TRBD2 may fit D (7 bases each). The CDR3 contains 14 residues. Trimming cost V 7 bases and J 4 bases, with 14 bases left between them. The germline gives CDR1 MNHNS, CDR2 SASEGT.

Ten or more counts support this clonotype. This chain links TRBV7-2 with TRBJ1-2, with unresolved D. V dropped 7 bases and J dropped 8 bases, with 17 bases sitting between them. The germline V gene has CDR1 SGHTA and CDR2 FQGNSA. The CDR3 consists of 13 residues. The CDR3 DNA sequence: TGTGCCAGCAACCCCGGTGAGACGTACGGCTACACCTTC. This gives the protein CASNPGETYGYTF.

This clonotype showed up just a few times. The genes are TRBV4-1 and TRBJ2-1; D is unclear. Germline V gene sequence: CDR1 MGHRA, CDR2 YSYEKL. The CDR3 is made up of 16 amino acids. The germline V and J ends were trimmed by 3 bases and 1 base, with 13 bases remaining between them. CDR3 in DNA: TGCGCCAGCAGCCAGGTCCACCTAAATTCCTACAATGAGCAGTTCTTC. Translating gives CASSQVHLNSYNEQFF.

The gene calls are TRBV29-1 and TRBJ1-2, with D tentatively TRBD1 (6 bases). Germline V gene lookup returns CDR1 SQVTM and CDR2 ANQGSEA. V was cut by 5 bases and J by 4 bases, with 20 bases left in between. The CDR3 runs to 15 residues. The CDR3 here is CSVRTQGPSPYGYTF. CDR3 sequence (DNA): TGCAGCGTTAGAACTCAGGGGCCCTCACCCTATGGCTACACCTTC.

In this sample, this clonotype turned up a few times. The rearrangement links TRBV12-3 or TRBV12-4 to TRBJ2-1; 13 nucleotides agree with TRBD2. The CDR3 is 15 amino acids. V lost 5 bases and J lost 4; bases outside the gene matches: 2. CDR3 residues: CASSTSGGGYNEQFF. The CDR3 DNA follows: TGTGCCAGCAGTACTAGCGGGGGGGGTTACAATGAGCAGTTCTTC.

This clonotype showed up many times. This chain uses TRBV18 with TRBJ1-2; 9 bases agree with TRBD1. Trimming took 3 bases from V and 6 from J; bases not matched to a gene: 5. The CDR3 runs 14 residues. Germline V gene data show CDR1 as KGHSH and CDR2 as LQKENI. CDR3 sequence (DNA): TGTGCCAGCTCACCCGGGACAGGGCAAAATGGCTACACCTTC. It translates to CASSPGTGQNGYTF.